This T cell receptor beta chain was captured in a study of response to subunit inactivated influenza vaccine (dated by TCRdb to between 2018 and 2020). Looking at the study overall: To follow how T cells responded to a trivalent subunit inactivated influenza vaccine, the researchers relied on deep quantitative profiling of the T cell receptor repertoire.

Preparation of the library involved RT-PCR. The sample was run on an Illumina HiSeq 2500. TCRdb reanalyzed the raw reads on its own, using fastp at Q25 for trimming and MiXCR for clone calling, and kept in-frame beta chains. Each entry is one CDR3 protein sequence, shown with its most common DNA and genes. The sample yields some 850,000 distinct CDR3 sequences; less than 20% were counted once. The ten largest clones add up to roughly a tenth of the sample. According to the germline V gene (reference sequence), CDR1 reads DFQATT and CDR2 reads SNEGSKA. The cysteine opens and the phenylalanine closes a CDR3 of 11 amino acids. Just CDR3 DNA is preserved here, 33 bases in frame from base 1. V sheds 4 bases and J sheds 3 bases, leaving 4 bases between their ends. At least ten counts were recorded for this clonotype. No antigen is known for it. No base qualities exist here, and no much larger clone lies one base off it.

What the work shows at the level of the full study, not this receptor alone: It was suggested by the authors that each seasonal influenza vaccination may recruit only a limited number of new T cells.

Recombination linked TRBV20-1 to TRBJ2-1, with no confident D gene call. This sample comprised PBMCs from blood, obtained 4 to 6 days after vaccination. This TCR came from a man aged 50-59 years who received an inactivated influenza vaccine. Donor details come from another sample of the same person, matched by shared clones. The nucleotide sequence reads TGCAGTGCTAAAGACTACAATGAGCAGTTCTTC. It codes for CSAKDYNEQFF.